Presented here are 32 T cell receptor beta chains from one specimen sequenced in a study of technical replicates of blood from a few donors. Produced via immunoSEQ multiplex PCR; TCRdb's table is partial and in-frame only. The profile shows tens of thousands of clones, 85% to 95% of them singletons. Sequencing was done on a sample of PBMCs. The receptors derive from a human donor in good health. Some clones in this sample may be carry-over from other donors' samples.

The CDR3 DNA reads as TGCAGCGTACCTACAGGGAGCTCCTACAATGAGCAGTTCTTC. Protein: CSVPTGSSYNEQFF. The chain links TRBV29-1 to TRBJ2-1; D is possibly TRBD1 (6 bases). The CDR3 has 14 amino acids. V lost 6 bases and J lost 0, with 12 bases in between. Germline V lookup: CDR1 SQVTM, CDR2 ANQGSEA.

The V call is TRBV6-6, the J call TRBJ1-5, with 7 bases fitting TRBD1. With V trimmed by 8 bases and J by 5 bases, 3 bases remained unmatched. The CDR3 has 12 residues. Germline CDR1 reads MNHNY; CDR2 reads SVGAGI (reference sequence). The CDR3: CASGDSYQPQHF. DNA of the CDR3: TGTGCCAGCGGGGACAGCTATCAGCCCCAGCATTTT.

Only one count was recorded for this clone. This rearrangement joins TRBV4-3 to TRBJ2-7, with D perhaps matching TRBD2 (6 bases). Trimming removed 1 base at V and 2 bases at J, with 12 bases between. This CDR3 contains 15 residues. Germline lookup yields CDR1 LGHNA and CDR2 YSLEER. CDR3 bases: TGCGCCAGCAGCCAAGGGAGTAGCGGAACCTACGAGCAGTACTTC. This translates into CASSQGSSGTYEQYF.

This clone was detected once. The gene calls are TRBV5-4 and TRBJ2-7; 9 nucleotides align to TRBD1. J lost 6 bases, V lost 5 bases, and 3 bases had no gene match. This CDR3 comprises 12 residues. CDR1 and CDR2 from the germline V gene are SGHNT and YYREEE (reference sequence). The CDR3 region is CASRGQGREQYF. The CDR3 region has the DNA TGTGCCAGCAGGGGACAGGGCCGCGAGCAGTACTTC. Variable domain in full (rest from reference TRBV5-4 and TRBJ2-7): ETGVTQSPTHLIKTRGQQVTLRCSSQSGHNTVSWYQQALGQGPQFIFQYYREEENGRGNFPPRFSGLQFPNYSSELNVNALELDDSALYLCASRGQGREQYFGPGTRLTVT.

The chain joins TRBV27 to TRBJ2-3, with 7 bases that match TRBD2. V was clipped by 6 bases and J by 1 base; unmatched bases: 7. Germline assignment: CDR1 MNHEY and CDR2 SMNVEV (reference sequence). The CDR3 loop spans 15 amino acids. The CDR3 region is CASRREGFGTDTQYF. CDR3 nucleotides: TGTGCCAGCAGAAGGGAGGGGTTTGGCACAGATACGCAGTATTTT.

The chain combines TRBV29-1 with TRBJ1-1, with D tentatively TRBD1 (6 bases). The CDR3 covers 15 residues. V lost 0 bases, J lost 8 bases, and 19 bases lay in between. The germline CDR1 and CDR2 sequences are SQVTM and ANQGSEA. CDR3: CSVEDLSWGPTEAFF. The CDR3 bases are TGCAGCGTTGAAGATCTTTCATGGGGGCCCACGGAAGCTTTCTTT.

The V gene is TRBV7-9, the J gene TRBJ2-7; 15 bases align to TRBD2. Germline assignment: CDR1 SEHNR and CDR2 FQNEAQ (reference sequence). Trimming removed 5 bases from V and 7 bases from J; junction bases left unmatched: 18. The CDR3 extends over 19 amino acids. In DNA form, the CDR3 reads TGTGCCAGCAGCCCAGTCCGGTCCGGGACTAGCGGGAGGACCTGGGAGCAGTACTTC. It encodes CASSPVRSGTSGRTWEQYF.

The rearrangement joins TRBV11-2 to TRBJ2-7, with a weak D call TRBD2 (6 bases). The CDR3 totals 15 residues. Germline CDR1 SGHAT, CDR2 FQNNGV. Trimming stripped 7 bases from V and 3 bases from J, with 19 bases between. The CDR3 bases are TGTGCCAGCACTGACTGGGGACTGGGTGACTACGAGCAGTACTTC. Translating gives CASTDWGLGDYEQYF.

The chain carries TRBV27 and TRBJ2-5, with TRBD1 matching over 11 bases. CDR3 length: 14 residues. CDR1 is MNHEY, CDR2 SMNVEV, per germline (reference sequence). V lost 7 bases and J lost 4; bases outside the gene matches: 5. The CDR3 sequence is CASTRTGGGETQYF. The CDR3 DNA follows: TGTGCCAGCACGAGGACAGGGGGCGGAGAGACCCAGTACTTC.

The chain uses TRBV6-5 and TRBJ2-1, with D maybe TRBD2 (5 bases). Looked up from germline, CDR1 is MNHEY and CDR2 is SVGAGI. This CDR3 has 13 residues. V dropped 5 bases and J dropped 4 bases, with 9 bases sitting between them. The CDR3 DNA sequence: TGTGCCAGCAGTCGCGGAGGTTACAATGAGCAGTTCTTC. Amino acid sequence: CASSRGGYNEQFF.

V and J are TRBV18 and TRBJ1-1; 8 bases map to TRBD1. The V gene end was trimmed by 5 bases and the J gene end by 5 bases; junction bases not matched to a gene: 10. CDR1 is KGHSH, CDR2 LQKENI, per germline. This CDR3 region has 15 residues. Here the CDR3 DNA reads TGTGCCAGCTCAGGATTCGGACAGGGTAAAACTGAAGCTTTCTTT. This encodes CASSGFGQGKTEAFF. The entire variable domain, with the rest obtained from reference TRBV18 and TRBJ1-1, is as follows: NAGVMQNPRHLVRRRGQEARLRCSPMKGHSHVYWYRQLPEEGLKFMVYLQKENIIDESGMPKERFSAEFPKEGPSILRIQQVVRGDSAAYFCASSGFGQGKTEAFFGQGTRLTVV.

This chain uses TRBV2 with TRBJ1-2, with D perhaps TRBD1 (5 bases). Between the trimmed V and J ends, which lost 9 bases and 6 bases, there was a span of 11 bases. The CDR3 is 11 amino acids. Germline loops: CDR1 SNHLY, CDR2 FYNNEI. CDR3 in DNA: TGTGCCAGTACCACAGGAGATGGCTACACCTTC. Translating it yields CASTTGDGYTF.

The chain recombines TRBV2 with TRBJ2-2; TRBD2 agrees at 10 bases. Trimming took 4 bases from V and 2 from J; bases not matched to a gene: 1. The CDR3 spans 15 residues. Germline V CDR1 and CDR2: SNHLY, FYNNEI. Written as DNA, the CDR3 is TGTGCCAGCAGTGGACTAGCGGGTAACACCGGGGAGCTGTTTTTT. This encodes CASSGLAGNTGELFF.

This clone was recorded only once. The rearrangement uses TRBV2 and TRBJ1-2; TRBD1 is a possible D gene (6 bases). The V end was cut by 8 bases, the J end by 8 bases, with 15 bases between. CDR3 length equals 12 residues. Looked up from germline, CDR1 is SNHLY and CDR2 is FYNNEI. The CDR3 DNA is TGTGCCAGCCGGGGGGGCTCCGGAGGCTACACCTTC. Translated: CASRGGSGGYTF.

The chain has TRBV7-2 and TRBJ2-5, with TRBD2 matching over 7 bases. V dropped 6 bases and J dropped 2; count of bases not matched to a gene: 18. Germline-derived CDR1 and CDR2 are SGHTA and FQGNSA. The CDR3 covers 18 residues. The CDR3 loop reads CASRKRGLEVGLQETQYF. Written as DNA, the CDR3 is TGTGCCAGCAGAAAGAGAGGACTAGAAGTAGGTTTACAAGAGACCCAGTACTTC.

Here the CDR3 reads CASIRNRGQDGYTF. The CDR3 DNA is TGTGCCAGCATCAGGAACAGGGGGCAGGATGGCTACACCTTC. The chain carries TRBV2 and TRBJ1-2, with 9 bases fitting TRBD1. After removal of 7 bases from V and 6 bases from J, the junction contained 9 bases not matched to a gene. Germline CDR1 SNHLY, CDR2 FYNNEI. CDR3 length: 14 amino acids.

The rearrangement uses TRBV7-9 and TRBJ1-1; perhaps TRBD1 as D (5 bases). This CDR3 has 11 amino acids. The germline V gene has CDR1 SEHNR and CDR2 FQNEAQ (reference sequence). Trimming cost V 11 bases and J 11 bases, with 18 bases left between them. The CDR3 loop reads CAVGQGLLAFF. Written as DNA, the CDR3 is TGTGCCGTAGGGCAGGGTCTGTTGGCTTTCTTT.

This chain connects TRBV10-3 to TRBJ2-7; 9 nucleotides line up with TRBD1. The CDR3 is 15 residues long. Germline trimming cut 0 bases from V and 4 bases from J; bases unmatched to any gene: 4. Per germline, CDR1 ENHRY and CDR2 SYGVKD. The DNA of the CDR3 is TGTGCCATCAGTGAGTCGGGGACAGGGTTATACGAGCAGTACTTC. Its protein is CAISESGTGLYEQYF.

This chain connects TRBV7-2 to TRBJ1-1, with a tentative D call TRBD1 (6 bases). The germline CDR1 and CDR2 sequences are SGHTA and FQGNSA. CDR3 length: 13 residues. Trimming took 4 bases from V and 4 from J, leaving 10 bases between them. The CDR3 nucleotides read TGTGCCAGCAGCTACCTGGGGGCCACTGAAGCTTTCTTT. This encodes CASSYLGATEAFF.

The gene calls are TRBV4-1 and TRBJ2-3, with 7 positions matching TRBD1. Looked up from germline, CDR1 is MGHRA and CDR2 is YSYEKL. The CDR3 has 15 residues. Trimming removed 0 bases from V and 0 bases from J; junction bases left unmatched: 0. The CDR3 is CASSQEDRSTDTQYF. The CDR3 coding sequence is TGCGCCAGCAGCCAAGAGGACAGGAGCACAGATACGCAGTATTTT.

This clone appeared a few times. The sample carries other DNA sequences with the same CDR3. The chain uses TRBV5-1 and TRBJ2-2; 9 bases map to TRBD1. Germline V gives CDR1 SGHRS, CDR2 YFSETQ. CDR3 length: 17 residues. The V segment lost 1 base and the J segment 2 bases; nucleotides outside the gene matches: 6. This CDR3 reads CASSLKKTGGNTGELFF. The CDR3 nucleotides read TGCGCCAGCAGCTTGAAAAAGACAGGGGGAAACACCGGGGAGCTGTTTTTT.

This chain connects TRBV7-3 to TRBJ1-5; 7 bases agree with TRBD1. Trimming removed 4 bases from V and 2 bases from J; junction bases left unmatched: 5. This CDR3 has 15 residues. Germline values: CDR1 SGHTA, CDR2 FQGTGA. This chain's CDR3 is CASSSTGVGNQPQHF. The CDR3 nucleotides read TGTGCCAGCAGCTCAACAGGGGTGGGCAATCAGCCCCAGCATTTT.

The V gene is TRBV4-3, the J gene TRBJ2-7, with a weak D call TRBD1 (5 bases). V was shortened by 0 bases and J by 6 bases, with 15 bases between the two germline ends. The CDR3 is 15 amino acids. CDR1 LGHNA and CDR2 YSLEER come from the germline V gene. The CDR3 spells CASSQEWAGISEQYF. The CDR3 region has the DNA TGCGCCAGCAGCCAAGAATGGGCAGGGATTAGCGAGCAGTACTTC.

The chain recombines TRBV7-7 with TRBJ2-7; 9 bases match TRBD1. This CDR3 spans 15 amino acids. The germline V gene encodes CDR1 SSHAT and CDR2 FNYEAQ (reference sequence). Unmatched junction bases numbered 5, after V lost 5 bases and J lost 0 bases. The CDR3 sequence: CASSLGQGHSYEQYF. As DNA, the CDR3 is TGTGCCAGCAGCCTGGGACAGGGCCACTCCTACGAGCAGTACTTC.

The chain uses TRBV9 and TRBJ2-3; 12 bases are shared with TRBD2. The CDR3 has 17 amino acids. Germline V gives CDR1 SGDLS, CDR2 YYNGEE. V gave up 0 bases and J gave up 2 bases; unmatched junction bases: 4. The CDR3 is CASSVEWTSGVTDTQYF. The CDR3 DNA is TGTGCCAGCAGCGTAGAGTGGACTAGCGGGGTCACAGATACGCAGTATTTT.

The chain uses TRBV2 and TRBJ2-5; a possible D gene is TRBD1 (7 bases). Trimming took off 8 bases at V and 5 bases at J, with 9 bases between the two ends. Germline-derived CDR1 and CDR2 are SNHLY and FYNNEI. The CDR3 totals 11 residues. The chain's CDR3 is CASSGGETQYF. CDR3 bases: TGTGCCAGCTCAGGGGGGGAGACCCAGTACTTC.

J is TRBJ2-3 and V is TRBV5-1, with 10 bases identical to TRBD2. The CDR3 consists of 17 residues. V trimming: 0 bases; J trimming: 2 bases; junction bases outside the gene matches: 6. Per the germline V gene, CDR1 is SGHRS and CDR2 is YFSETQ. The CDR3 coding sequence is TGCGCCAGCAGCTTGGGGGTAGCGGGGGGCACCACAGATACGCAGTATTTT. This sequence encodes CASSLGVAGGTTDTQYF.

The chain combines TRBV27 with TRBJ2-3; 13 bases fit TRBD2. The CDR3 covers 17 residues. Germline V gene lookup returns CDR1 MNHEY and CDR2 SMNVEV (reference sequence). Trimming at V came to 6 bases and at J to 3 bases, leaving 9 bases not matched to a gene. The CDR3: CASSGLAGVQGTDTQYF. The CDR3 coding sequence is TGTGCCAGCAGCGGACTAGCGGGAGTCCAAGGGACAGATACGCAGTATTTT.

The chain uses TRBV4-3 and TRBJ2-4; D is perhaps TRBD2 (6 bases). This CDR3 is built from 14 residues. In germline, CDR1 is LGHNA, CDR2 YSLEER. Trimming cost V 1 base and J 8 bases, with 12 bases left between them. The CDR3 loop reads CASSQGAGLDIQYF. CDR3 bases: TGCGCCAGCAGCCAAGGGGCGGGACTGGACATTCAGTACTTC.

V usage is TRBV7-9 and J usage is TRBJ2-1; 7 positions match TRBD2. The CDR3 loop spans 12 amino acids. V lost 4 bases, J lost 9 bases, and 3 bases stayed unmatched. Per the germline V gene, CDR1 is SEHNR and CDR2 is FQNEAQ (reference sequence). The chain's CDR3 is CASSSSGTEQFF. DNA of the CDR3: TGTGCCAGCAGCTCGAGCGGGACTGAGCAGTTCTTC. Using reference TRBV7-9 and TRBJ2-1 for the parts outside the CDR3, the full variable domain is DTGVSQNPRHKITKRGQNVTFRCDPISEHNRLYWYRQTLGQGPEFLTYFQNEAQLEKSRLLSDRFSAERPKGSFSTLEIQRTEQGDSAMYLCASSSSGTEQFFGPGTRLTVL.

This rearrangement joins TRBV6-4 to TRBJ2-2; 11 bases map to TRBD2. Per germline, CDR1 MRHNA and CDR2 SNTAGT. Germline trimming cut 3 bases from V and 6 bases from J; bases unmatched to any gene: 6. There are 16 residues in the CDR3. CDR3 sequence reads: CASSEDSGGAAGELFF. DNA of the CDR3: TGTGCCAGCAGTGAAGATAGCGGGGGGGCCGCCGGGGAGCTGTTTTTT.

This chain joins TRBV9 and TRBJ2-1; 8 bases line up with TRBD1. V lost 3 bases and J lost 2; bases outside the gene matches: 4. The CDR3 runs 15 residues. Germline CDR1 SGDLS, CDR2 YYNGEE. The CDR3: CASSAGTGTYNEQFF. The CDR3, as DNA: TGTGCCAGCAGCGCGGGGACAGGAACCTACAATGAGCAGTTCTTC.